The sequence of this T cell receptor beta chain was determined in a study of T cells in Graves' hyperthyroidism and ophthalmopathy. Losses at the gene ends were 0 bases for V and 5 bases for J; bases not matched to a gene: 4. The germline CDR1 and CDR2 sequences are SGDLS and YYNGEE. This CDR3 is 14 amino acids long. Using RNA transcripts as the source, TCR beta CDR3 regions were amplified. First-round RT-PCR targeting the TCR CDR3 was performed with the HTBI primer set. TCRdb itself ran the multiplex PCR reads through MiXCR, one entry per CDR3 protein. This sample has roughly 750,000 distinct CDR3 sequences, with less than 20% found just once.

This chain uses TRBV9 with TRBJ2-5; 7 bases line up with TRBD1. This TCR came from a man aged 18 to 30 with Graves' hyperthyroidism. The material sequenced was blood. CDR3 in amino acids: CASSVEGAPETQYF. CDR3 coding DNA: TGTGCCAGCAGCGTAGAGGGGGCCCCGGAGACCCAGTACTTC.